This TCR beta chain was sequenced for a study of cytomegalovirus exposure and HLA in healthy donors. Whole-study findings and limits: In the 120 validation repertoires, just under 95% of cluster scores exceeded 0, per a later analysis. The classifier reportedly diagnosed cytomegalovirus status with high specificity and sensitivity. The investigators catalogued 150 to 200 TCR beta chains as cytomegalovirus-associated.

A word on this clone: Its target is unknown.

An approximately 130-subject validation cohort, separate from the 666-subject first cohort, supplied the donors. Sequencing used immunoSEQ multiplex PCR; TCRdb keeps in-frame clones, though not all of them. The data contain about 360,000 clones, 86% of them singletons. Sequencing input: PBMCs. This sequence was found in a woman between 18 and 29 years old in good health and CMV-seronegative.

The CDR3 coding sequence is TGTGCCAGCCGACAGAATGAAAAACTGTTTTTT. Encoded protein: CASRQNEKLFF. The rearrangement joins TRBV6-1 to TRBJ1-4, with D possibly being TRBD1 (5 bases). The V gene's germline CDR1 is MNHNS and CDR2 SASEGT. Trimming stripped 8 bases from V and 5 bases from J, with 6 bases between. The CDR3 runs 11 residues.